Below, one TCR beta chain is given with its context. This clonotype was recorded at least ten times. This receptor's antigen is unknown. There are no base qualities to consult, and no much larger clone falls within one base. The CDR3 runs 15 residues from the cysteine to the phenylalanine. Left in the record is the CDR3 DNA by itself, 45 bases read in frame from the first base. Trimming removed 0 bases from V and 4 bases from J; the gene matches leave 3 bases unexplained. CDR1 and CDR2 (SGHNT, YYREEE) derive from the germline V gene (reference sequence). The data originate from a study of T cell repertoires in cytomegalovirus infection (dated by TCRdb to the late 2010s). Regarding the research as a whole: Because public TCR beta signatures pointed to carriage of CMV infection together with the matching HLA type, the HLA type of each donor mattered for the analysis. Study-level results and caveats: Cumulative frequency of public TCR beta family members discriminated carriers of CMV infection plus the relevant HLA type in this cohort and an independent roughly 330-donor cohort. The ex vivo response was dominated by HLA-C-restricted CMV-specific TCR beta clonotypes, which also provided the single most frequent clonotype in two of eight donors.

For sequencing, an Illumina HiSeq 1500 was employed. TCRdb applied fastp at Q25 and MiXCR to the public reads, then kept only in-frame beta chains. Identical CDR3 proteins give one entry, which carries the most common genes and DNA. Within this sample are about 150,000 distinct CDR3 sequences, with around a quarter of them counted one time only. The biggest ten clones account for 10% to 11% of the sample. The sequence joins TRBV5-4 to TRBJ2-2; a stretch of 7 junction bases matches TRBD1. What was sequenced was PBMCs. This TCR came from a human donor in good health (CMV status not recorded). Some clones in this sample may be carry-over from other donors' samples. CDR3 region: CASSLEGARTGELFF. The sequenced DNA is TGTGCCAGCAGCTTGGAGGGGGCGCGCACCGGGGAGCTGTTTTTT.